This entry lists 6 T cell receptor beta chains sequenced from one sample in a study of T-cell memory formation after mild COVID-19. TCRdb re-analysed the 5' RACE reads in MiXCR, keeping a single row per CDR3 protein. Seen here are 120,000 to 150,000 distinct CDR3 sequences, 11% to 15% observed once, and the top ten hold around 30%. The specimen was PBMCs or a T cell subset sorted from them (not recorded which). The receptors were sampled from an adult woman who had mild COVID-19 (a few samples of this study predate the infection). Cell type and time point are not known.

This clonotype was counted at least ten times. This chain connects TRBV24-1 to TRBJ2-1; weak D call: TRBD1 (5 bases). The V end was cut by 4 bases, the J end by 4 bases, with 10 bases between. CDR1 and CDR2 from the germline V gene are KGHDR and SFDVKD. The CDR3 has 14 amino acids. The CDR3, as DNA: TGTGCCACCAGTGACCAGACAGATTACAATGAGCAGTTCTTC. This encodes CATSDQTDYNEQFF.

This clonotype was observed a few times. The V call is TRBV4-1, the J call TRBJ1-2; D gene uncertain. V was clipped by 0 bases and J by 8 bases, with 16 bases between them. Germline V gives CDR1 MGHRA, CDR2 YSYEKL. CDR3 size: 15 residues. CDR3 DNA: TGCGCCAGCAGCCAAGATCCTGAAAGGGCCCGGGGCTACACCTTC. Amino acid sequence: CASSQDPERARGYTF.

V and J are TRBV20-1 and TRBJ2-1; D remains ambiguous. CDR3 length equals 14 residues. Trimming removed 0 bases from V and 2 bases from J, with 8 bases in between. CDR1 is DFQATT, CDR2 SNEGSKA, per germline (reference sequence). The CDR3 region is CSARDPSPYNEQFF. The CDR3 DNA follows: TGCAGTGCTAGAGACCCCTCTCCCTACAATGAGCAGTTCTTC.

At least ten counts were recorded for this clonotype. The genes are TRBV6-2 or TRBV6-3 and TRBJ2-5; 8 bases line up with TRBD2. Per the germline V gene, CDR1 is MNHEY and CDR2 is SVGEGT. V shed 0 bases, J shed 2 bases, and the junction held 5 bases outside the gene matches. The CDR3 has 16 amino acids. The CDR3 region is CASSYSGSGAQETQYF. The CDR3 nucleotides read TGTGCCAGCAGTTACTCTGGTAGCGGGGCACAAGAGACCCAGTACTTC.

This clonotype was recorded a few times. V gene TRBV4-3 combines with J gene TRBJ2-2, with TRBD2 matching over 11 bases. Looked up from germline, CDR1 is LGHNA and CDR2 is YSLEER. J gave up 2 bases and V 0 bases, and 8 bases lay outside the gene matches. This CDR3 region has 19 residues. CDR3 DNA sequence: TGCGCCAGCAGCCAAGAAGGGGTAGCGGGAGGGCCAAACACCGGGGAGCTGTTTTTT. Its translation is CASSQEGVAGGPNTGELFF.

The chain recombines TRBV30 with TRBJ2-2, with D perhaps TRBD2 (5 bases). Trimming pared 3 bases from V and 9 bases from J, leaving 14 bases between. Germline V CDR1 and CDR2: GTSNPN, SVGIG (reference sequence). The CDR3 consists of 13 residues. CDR3 sequence: CAWRPGGLWELFF. The CDR3 bases are TGTGCCTGGAGGCCGGGCGGACTGTGGGAGCTGTTTTTT.